The rows below give T cell receptor beta chains drawn from one sample of a study of shared clonotypes between healthy human individuals. TCRdb's table, derived via immunoSEQ multiplex PCR, lists solely in-frame clones and lacks some. The sample has about 1,800,000 clones; over 85% are singletons. The sample taken for sequencing was naive CD8+ T cells sorted from blood. These receptors were taken from a man between 18 and 29 years old in good health. Both conserved end residues are part of each CDR3. Each record gives: V gene, clone size, D gene, J gene, CDR3 length, CDR3 DNA, CDR3 protein. The D gene is left open where the match is weak. Only part of the rows carry a size: once, few, many, or a class if the clone is expanded.

>TRBV29-1|NA|NA|TRBJ1-5|10
TGCAGCGTTGGAGTTCAGCCCCAGCATTTT
CSVGVQPQHF
>TRBV29-1|NA|NA|TRBJ2-3|14
TGCAGCGTACCGACAGGGATCGGAGGGGATACGCAGTATTTT
CSVPTGIGGDTQYF
>TRBV9|NA|NA|TRBJ2-1|16
TGTGCCAGCAGCTTCCATAGCGGTTCCTCCTACAATGAGCAGTTCTTC
CASSFHSGSSYNEQFF
>TRBV2|NA|TRBD1|TRBJ2-7|15
TGTGCCAGCAGTGAAGGGGACAGGGAGGTGGACGAGCAGTACTTC
CASSEGDREVDEQYF
>TRBV7-7|NA|TRBD2|TRBJ2-5|18
TGTGCTAGCAGCTTAGTAGTTACGCGGGGGGGCGGCCAAGAGACCCAGTACTTC
CASSLVVTRGGGQETQYF
>TRBV15|NA|NA|TRBJ2-7|13
TGTGCCACCAGCAGAGATCTTGGCTACGAGCAGTACTTC
CATSRDLGYEQYF
>TRBV5-1|once|TRBD2|TRBJ2-7|15
TGCGCCAGCAGCTTAACCGGGACTAGCGATTACGAGCAGTACTTC
CASSLTGTSDYEQYF
>TRBV10-2|NA|NA|TRBJ1-2|12
TGCGCCAGCATGGCAGGGGAGGGGAGCTACACCTTC
CASMAGEGSYTF
>TRBV7-8|NA|TRBD2|TRBJ2-1|19
TGTGCCAGCAGCTCCCGACTAGCGGGGGCCTACATCAGGGGGGATGAGCAGTTCTTC
CASSSRLAGAYIRGDEQFF
>TRBV27|NA|NA|TRBJ2-2|15
TGTGCCAGCAGTTCCCCGAGTAGTAGCACCGGGGAGCTGTTTTTT
CASSSPSSSTGELFF
>TRBV18|NA|NA|TRBJ1-2|13
TGTGCCAGCTCACCCGCGCGGACAAACGGCTACACCTTC
CASSPARTNGYTF
>TRBV11-3|NA|TRBD1|TRBJ2-5|13
TGTGCCAGCAGCGAGGGACAGCAAGAGACCCAGTACTTC
CASSEGQQETQYF
>TRBV21-1|NA|NA|TRBJ1-1|12
TGTGCCAGCCTCGAAGGGTGGGCTGAAGCTTTCTTT
CASLEGWAEAFF
>TRBV11-2|NA|NA|TRBJ2-3|17
TGTGCCAGCAGCTCACTCGTCGGATGGGGCAGCACAGATACGCAGTATTTT
CASSSLVGWGSTDTQYF
>TRBV10-1|NA|TRBD1|TRBJ2-7|14
TGCGCCAGCCGGGACAGGACTTACTCCTACGAGCAGTACTTC
CASRDRTYSYEQYF
>TRBV5-4|NA|TRBD1|TRBJ1-2|14
TGTGCCAGCAGCTTAGGAGGGGGCGACTATGGCTACACCTTC
CASSLGGGDYGYTF
>TRBV5-6|NA|NA|TRBJ2-2|15
TGTGCCAGCAGCTTGGCACAGGAGAACACCGGGGAGCTGTTTTTT
CASSLAQENTGELFF
>TRBV5-4|NA|NA|TRBJ1-1|13
TGTGCCAGCAGCCCGGCGGGGGAAACTGAAGCTTTCTTT
CASSPAGETEAFF
>TRBV6-5|NA|TRBD2|TRBJ2-7|13
TGTGCCAGCAGTTTTGGACTAGCTTACGAGCAGTACTTC
CASSFGLAYEQYF
>TRBV4-1|NA|NA|TRBJ1-2|14
TGCGCCAGCAGCCAAGAAGGAACAGGCTATGGCTACACCTTC
CASSQEGTGYGYTF